The next 8 T cell receptor beta chains were all read from a single sample in a study of blood T cell repertoires in COVID-19 (dated by TCRdb to between 2020 and 2021). The library was obtained by the immunoSEQ multiplex PCR assay. Entries here come from immuneACCESS through TCRdb and include only in-frame sequences with V and J called. Some clones fail to appear in such tables; in the studies checked, an unresolved V gene covers under half of the shortfall, and the cause of the remainder is unknown. This sample holds some 240,000 clones; 80% to 95% were observed only once. The ten biggest clones cover 0.65% to 0.85% of the sample. Sequencing input: peripheral blood. The receptors derive from a man aged 60 to 69 with COVID-19, enrolled during active disease.

The rearrangement uses TRBV3-1 (or the pseudogene TRBV3-2) and TRBJ1-5; D might be TRBD1 (5 bases). V was pared by 3 bases and J by 5 bases, with 8 bases between. The CDR3 is made up of 13 amino acids. In germline, CDR1 is LGHDT, CDR2 YNNKEL (reference sequence). The CDR3 region is CASSHRGDQPQHF. DNA for the CDR3: TGTGCCAGCAGCCATAGGGGCGATCAGCCCCAGCATTTT.

This clone was observed once. The V call is TRBV2, the J call TRBJ2-7; the match to TRBD2 covers 8 bases. With 7 bases clipped from V and 0 bases from J, the junction kept 8 bases outside the gene matches. The CDR3 has 15 residues. Germline V lookup: CDR1 SNHLY, CDR2 FYNNEI. CDR3 in DNA: TGTGCCAGCATCAGCATAGCGGGGACCTCCTACGAGCAGTACTTC. This sequence encodes CASISIAGTSYEQYF. The variable domain in full, with the rest retrieved from reference TRBV2 and TRBJ2-7, is EPEVTQTPSHQVTQMGQEVILRCVPISNHLYFYWYRQILGQKVEFLVSFYNNEISEKSEIFDDQFSVERPDGSNFTLKIRSTKLEDSAMYFCASISIAGTSYEQYFGPGTRLTVT.

This chain links TRBV18 with TRBJ1-3; D ambiguous. The CDR3 consists of 13 residues. V was trimmed by 7 bases and J by 0 bases, leaving 7 bases between them. CDR1 and CDR2 (germline): KGHSH, LQKENI. CDR3 protein: CASYESSGNTIYF. CDR3 nucleotide sequence: TGTGCCAGCTACGAGTCCTCTGGAAACACCATATATTTT.

This clone appeared once. The chain combines TRBV7-6 with TRBJ2-7; perhaps TRBD2 as D (5 bases). Germline V lookup: CDR1 SGHVS, CDR2 FNYEAQ. Trimming cost V 1 base and J 1 base, with 14 bases left between them. The CDR3 consists of 16 residues. CDR3 coding DNA: TGTGCCAGCAGCTTAGGGTCCGGTGAGGGATCCTACGAGCAGTACTTC. Its protein is CASSLGSGEGSYEQYF.

This clone was found once. J is TRBJ2-7 and V is TRBV12-3 or TRBV12-4, with D possibly matching TRBD2 (7 bases). Trimming took off 4 bases at V and 4 bases at J, with 11 bases between the two ends. The CDR3 has 13 amino acids. CDR3 nucleotides: TGTGCCAGCAGTTCAGGGAGGGGGTACGAGCAGTACTTC. Its translation is CASSSGRGYEQYF.

V gene TRBV5-4 combines with J gene TRBJ2-5; TRBD1 aligns across 8 bases. Per germline, CDR1 SGHNT and CDR2 YYREEE (reference sequence). The junction had 5 bases not matched to a gene; V was cut back by 4 bases and J by 6 bases. This CDR3 contains 13 residues. Here the CDR3 reads CASSRTGQQTQYF. The DNA of the CDR3 is TGTGCCAGCAGCCGGACAGGGCAACAGACCCAGTACTTC.

The CDR3 is CASSDIGEKLFF. CDR3 DNA: TGTGCCAGCAGCGACATTGGCGAAAAACTGTTTTTT. This rearrangement joins TRBV7-9 to TRBJ1-4; no definite D call. This CDR3 spans 12 amino acids. Per the germline V gene, CDR1 is SEHNR and CDR2 is FQNEAQ (reference sequence). The V end lost 5 bases, the J end lost 8 bases, and 9 bases lay between the germline ends.

V usage is TRBV19 and J usage is TRBJ1-2, with 7 bases that match TRBD1. With 7 bases clipped from V and 8 bases from J, the junction kept 13 bases outside the gene matches. The germline V gene encodes CDR1 LNHDA and CDR2 SQIVND (reference sequence). The CDR3 is made up of 14 amino acids. CDR3 sequence reads: CASKNLDRAQGYTF. The CDR3 DNA sequence: TGTGCCAGTAAGAACCTCGACAGGGCTCAAGGCTACACCTTC.